Below are 14 T cell receptor beta chains sequenced from a single sample in a study of blood T cell repertoires in COVID-19. The method was immunoSEQ multiplex PCR; TCRdb's version includes in-frame clones alone and lacks a portion of them. The sample comprises more than 300,000 clones, roughly four fifths of which are singletons, and approximately 5.4% rests with the top ten. Material for sequencing was PBMCs or T cells enriched from blood (not recorded which). These receptors all stem from a woman between 45 and 65 years old who had recovered from COVID-19.

This clone has a count of ten or more. This chain connects TRBV7-2 to TRBJ2-7, with 10 bases fitting TRBD2. The CDR3 covers 16 residues. Per the germline V gene, CDR1 is SGHTA and CDR2 is FQGNSA. Trimming at V came to 5 bases and at J to 1 base, leaving 8 bases not matched to a gene. CDR3 region: CASSPLAGVVSYEQYF. The CDR3 nucleotides are TGTGCCAGCAGCCCCCTAGCGGGAGTCGTGTCCTACGAGCAGTACTTC.

The chain carries TRBV6-5 and TRBJ1-1; D ambiguous. The CDR3 contains 15 residues. CDR1 is MNHEY and CDR2 is SVGAGI in the germline V gene. With 1 base removed from V and 5 bases from J, the gap between germline ends came to 14 bases. CDR3 bases: TGTGCCAGCAGTTACTTTCAAGGTGGAGGGACTGAAGCTTTCTTT. This sequence encodes CASSYFQGGGTEAFF.

The V and J genes are TRBV4-2 and TRBJ2-1, with TRBD1 as a possible D gene (6 bases). The germline V gene has CDR1 LGHNA and CDR2 YNFKEQ. The CDR3 covers 13 residues. Between the trimmed V and J ends, which lost 1 base and 9 bases, there was a span of 10 bases. DNA for the CDR3: TGTGCCAGCAGCCAAGGTACAGGGAGTGAGCAGTTCTTC. This translates into CASSQGTGSEQFF.

V and J are TRBV5-4 and TRBJ2-1; 7 bases match TRBD1. The CDR3 is 14 residues long. The ends lost 3 bases at V and 5 bases at J; junction bases unmatched: 5. Germline V gene sequence: CDR1 SGHNT, CDR2 YYREEE (reference sequence). The CDR3 spells CASSSPGQNNEQFF. In DNA form, the CDR3 reads TGTGCCAGCAGCTCGCCGGGACAGAACAATGAGCAGTTCTTC.

This rearrangement joins TRBV5-1 to TRBJ2-7, with 11 bases fitting TRBD1. V trimming: 5 bases; J trimming: 5 bases; junction bases outside the gene matches: 6. Germline CDR1 and CDR2: SGHRS and YFSETQ. This CDR3 has 14 amino acids. CDR3 sequence: CASSFPGQGDEQYF. In DNA form, the CDR3 reads TGCGCCAGCAGTTTCCCGGGACAGGGGGACGAGCAGTACTTC. The variable domain in full, completed from reference TRBV5-1 and TRBJ2-7, reads KAGVTQTPRYLIKTRGQQVTLSCSPISGHRSVSWYQQTPGQGLQFLFEYFSETQRNKGNFPGRFSGRQFSNSRSEMNVSTLELGDSALYLCASSFPGQGDEQYFGPGTRLTVT.

This clone was seen just once. The V and J genes are TRBV27 and TRBJ1-2; 8 bases are a match to TRBD1. J lost 0 bases, V lost 2 bases, and 8 bases had no gene match. The CDR3 runs 17 residues. Germline V gene data show CDR1 as MNHEY and CDR2 as SMNVEV (reference sequence). CDR3 sequence (DNA): TGTGCCAGCAGTTTAAGAGGGACAGGACAATCTAACTATGGCTACACCTTC. Protein sequence: CASSLRGTGQSNYGYTF.

The V call is TRBV2, the J call TRBJ1-2; 9 bases line up with TRBD1. J lost 5 bases, V lost 1 base, and 5 bases had no gene match. This CDR3 comprises 15 residues. The V gene's germline CDR1 is SNHLY and CDR2 FYNNEI. CDR3: CASSEDRDRVYGYTF. The CDR3 DNA reads TGTGCCAGCAGTGAAGACCGGGACAGGGTTTATGGCTACACCTTC.

The J gene is TRBJ1-3, the V gene TRBV7-8, with D perhaps TRBD1 (5 bases). Germline CDR1 reads SGHVS; CDR2 reads FQNEAQ. With 3 bases removed from V and 3 bases from J, the gap between germline ends came to 18 bases. The CDR3 spans 17 residues. CDR3: CASSFETVLLGGNTIYF. In DNA form, the CDR3 reads TGTGCCAGCAGCTTCGAGACAGTTCTCCTTGGTGGAAACACCATATATTTT. Based on the CDR3 plus reference TRBV7-8 and TRBJ1-3, the full variable domain is GAGVSQSPRYKVAKRGQDVALRCDPISGHVSLFWYQQALGQGPEFLTYFQNEAQLDKSGLPSDRFFAERPEGSVSTLKIQRTQQEDSAVYLCASSFETVLLGGNTIYFGEGSWLTVV.

The rearrangement joins TRBV11-3 to TRBJ2-3; 11 bases align to TRBD1. CDR3 size: 16 residues. The germline V gene encodes CDR1 SGHNT and CDR2 YENEEA. The V and J ends lost 5 bases and 2 bases, in that order; junction bases with no gene match: 6. The CDR3 region has the DNA TGTGCCAGCAGCACCGGGGACAGGGGGACCACAGATACGCAGTATTTT. Its protein product is CASSTGDRGTTDTQYF.

The J gene is TRBJ2-2, the V gene TRBV10-3, with 11 bases identical to TRBD1. CDR1 is ENHRY, CDR2 SYGVKD, per germline. V trimming: 2 bases; J trimming: 4 bases; junction bases outside the gene matches: 15. This CDR3 has 20 residues. CDR3 bases: TGTGCCATCAGTGAGAGGACAGGGGGCGCGGTGGTAGGTGTCACCGGGGAGCTGTTTTTT. This gives the protein CAISERTGGAVVGVTGELFF.

This clone was picked up a small number of times. The chain is built from TRBV28 and TRBJ2-1; 14 nucleotides agree with TRBD2. This CDR3 spans 19 amino acids. The junction had 18 bases not matched to a gene; V was cut back by 7 bases and J by 7 bases. CDR1 MDHEN and CDR2 SYDVKM come from the germline V gene. DNA for the CDR3: TGTGCCAGCAACTGGCGACTAGCGGGGGGGCCGGGTGGTCGGAATGAGCAGTTCTTC. Residues: CASNWRLAGGPGGRNEQFF.

The chain is built from TRBV14 and TRBJ2-7; D unclear. This CDR3 is 13 amino acids long. The germline CDR1 and CDR2 sequences are SGHDN and FVKESK. Between the trimmed V and J ends, which lost 4 bases and 3 bases, there was a span of 10 bases. CDR3: CASSRAQYYEQYF. CDR3 DNA: TGTGCCAGCAGCCGAGCGCAGTACTACGAGCAGTACTTC.

This chain joins TRBV19 and TRBJ1-2, with D perhaps TRBD1 (6 bases). Germline values: CDR1 LNHDA, CDR2 SQIVND (reference sequence). The CDR3 totals 18 residues. Trimming cost V 2 bases and J 3 bases, with 22 bases left between them. The CDR3 region is CASSISGALARNDYGYTF. The CDR3 DNA is TGTGCCAGTAGTATATCAGGGGCGTTGGCCCGGAACGACTATGGCTACACCTTC. The full variable domain, with the rest looked up from reference TRBV19 and TRBJ1-2, is DGGITQSPKYLFRKEGQNVTLSCEQNLNHDAMYWYRQDPGQGLRLIYYSQIVNDFQKGDIAEGYSVSREKKESFPLTVTSAQKNPTAFYLCASSISGALARNDYGYTFGSGTRLTVV.

The CDR3 sequence: CASSRDSRNEKLFF. The CDR3 DNA reads as TGTGCCAGCAGCAGAGACAGCAGAAATGAAAAACTGTTTTTT. The chain couples TRBV7-9 to TRBJ1-4, with D tentatively TRBD1 (5 bases). V was shortened by 5 bases and J by 5 bases, with 12 bases between the two germline ends. The CDR3 sequence is 14 residues long. Germline loops: CDR1 SEHNR, CDR2 FQNEAQ (reference sequence).